Following are 14 T cell receptor beta chains from one sample sequenced in a study of T cell responses to AZD1222 COVID-19 vaccine. Some clones are missing from TCRdb's copy, which holds only in-frame ones; the method was immunoSEQ multiplex PCR. The top ten clones hold around 1.7% of a sample with about 140,000 clones, roughly 92% of them seen once. The sequencing used peripheral blood, collected on day 0 of AZD1222 vaccination. These receptors originate from an adult in good health.

This clone was recorded a few times. The gene calls are TRBV4-1 and TRBJ1-6; 7 bases align to TRBD1. Trimming at V came to 2 bases and at J to 1 base, leaving 8 bases not matched to a gene. Germline V gene sequence: CDR1 MGHRA, CDR2 YSYEKL. This CDR3 comprises 18 residues. For the CDR3, the DNA is TGCGCCAGCAGCCAATGGGACAGTTCCTGGTCCTATAATTCACCCCTCCACTTT. It specifies CASSQWDSSWSYNSPLHF.

Written as DNA, the CDR3 is TGCGCCAGCGGACTTCGACAGGGCTCGGGAAACACCATATATTTT. The encoded protein is CASGLRQGSGNTIYF. The V call is TRBV5-1, the J call TRBJ1-3; 7 nucleotides line up with TRBD1. The junction had 11 bases not matched to a gene; V was cut back by 7 bases and J by 4 bases. Germline CDR1 reads SGHRS; CDR2 reads YFSETQ. CDR3 length: 15 amino acids.

V and J are TRBV6-1 and TRBJ2-2, with a possible D match to TRBD1 (5 bases). Deletions cut 2 bases from V and 3 bases from J, with 10 bases between. The CDR3 is 15 residues long. CDR1 is MNHNS, CDR2 SASEGT, per germline. CDR3 sequence (DNA): TGTGCCAGCAGTGAATTACAGGTTCACACCGGGGAGCTGTTTTTT. It codes for CASSELQVHTGELFF.

The chain combines TRBV7-2 with TRBJ2-7, with D maybe TRBD1 (5 bases). Germline CDR1 is SGHTA and CDR2 is FQGNSA. This CDR3 contains 13 residues. Trimming cost V 4 bases and J 3 bases, with 10 bases left between them. In DNA, the CDR3 is TGTGCCAGCAGCTCGCGACAGAGCTACGAGCAGTACTTC. Amino acids: CASSSRQSYEQYF.

The gene calls are TRBV5-1 and TRBJ2-7, with D maybe TRBD1 (7 bases). The germline V gene has CDR1 SGHRS and CDR2 YFSETQ. There are 15 residues in the CDR3. V lost 2 bases and J 7 bases, leaving 19 bases between the germline ends. For the CDR3, the DNA is TGCGCCAGCAGCTTCCTCCACAGGGGAGCGGGTGAGCAGTACTTC. Amino acids: CASSFLHRGAGEQYF. Filled out from reference TRBV5-1 and TRBJ2-7, the complete variable domain reads KAGVTQTPRYLIKTRGQQVTLSCSPISGHRSVSWYQQTPGQGLQFLFEYFSETQRNKGNFPGRFSGRQFSNSRSEMNVSTLELGDSALYLCASSFLHRGAGEQYFGPGTRLTVT.

The rearrangement links TRBV11-1 to TRBJ2-5, with 8 positions matching TRBD2. CDR1 and CDR2 from the germline V gene are SGHAT and FQDESV (reference sequence). The CDR3 extends over 16 amino acids. Unmatched junction bases numbered 8, after V lost 5 bases and J lost 0 bases. CDR3 DNA sequence: TGTGCCAGCAGCCTGACTAGCGAATGGTACCAAGAGACCCAGTACTTC. Its protein product is CASSLTSEWYQETQYF.

The chain recombines TRBV10-1 with TRBJ2-1, with D tentatively TRBD2 (7 bases). The germline V and J ends were trimmed by 7 bases and 10 bases, with 20 bases remaining between them. This CDR3 comprises 14 residues. Germline lookup yields CDR1 WNHNN and CDR2 SYGVQD (reference sequence). For the CDR3, the DNA is TGCGCCAGCACGTCCTCGGGGGGCGCAGAGGAGCAGTTCTTC. Translated, it gives CASTSSGGAEEQFF.

This clone is a singleton in its sample. The chain combines TRBV10-3 with TRBJ2-6; maybe TRBD2 (5 bases). V shed 7 bases and J shed 0 bases, with 19 bases lying between them. The CDR3 is 18 residues long. Germline assignment: CDR1 ENHRY and CDR2 SYGVKD. The CDR3: CAIKGREGTHSGANVLTF. CDR3 nucleotides: TGTGCCATCAAGGGTCGCGAGGGAACCCACTCTGGGGCCAACGTCCTGACTTTC.

This chain connects TRBV24-1 to TRBJ2-5; D is possibly TRBD2 (5 bases). This CDR3 contains 15 residues. CDR1 is KGHDR, CDR2 SFDVKD, per germline. Trimming shortened V by 0 bases and J by 2 bases, and 9 bases separated the two germline ends. The CDR3 loop reads CATSDLVGVQETQYF. As DNA, the CDR3 is TGTGCCACCAGTGATTTGGTCGGGGTACAAGAGACCCAGTACTTC.

This clone occurred a few times. In nucleotides, the CDR3 is TGTGCCAGCAGCTCCGGCCCCCTGGGGCCCCAGCATTTT. Amino acids: CASSSGPLGPQHF. The chain has TRBV5-6 and TRBJ1-5, with D hard to call. Germline CDR1 is SGHDT and CDR2 is YYEEEE. CDR3 size: 13 residues. Trimming pared 3 bases from V and 9 bases from J, leaving 13 bases between.

This clone was detected once. The chain employs TRBV15 and TRBJ1-1; D unresolved. The CDR3 consists of 12 residues. V was cut by 4 bases and J by 3 bases, with 6 bases left in between. Looked up from germline, CDR1 is LNHNV and CDR2 is YYDKDF (reference sequence). CDR3 loop: CATSTSHTEAFF. DNA of the CDR3: TGTGCCACCAGCACGTCTCACACTGAAGCTTTCTTT. The full variable domain, its missing parts supplied by reference TRBV15 and TRBJ1-1, is DAMVIQNPRYQVTQFGKPVTLSCSQTLNHNVMYWYQQKSSQAPKLLFHYYDKDFNNEADTPDNFQSRRPNTSFCFLDIRSPGLGDTAMYLCATSTSHTEAFFGQGTRLTVV.

This chain joins TRBV13 and TRBJ2-5, with D possibly being TRBD1 (5 bases). The germline CDR1 and CDR2 sequences are PRHDT and FYEKMQ (reference sequence). The CDR3 sequence is 14 residues long. Deletions cut 5 bases from V and 2 bases from J, with 12 bases between. CDR3: CASSARRTQETQYF. CDR3 coding DNA: TGTGCCAGCAGCGCCCGACGGACACAAGAGACCCAGTACTTC.

The chain employs TRBV2 and TRBJ1-5; tentative D call: TRBD1 (6 bases). The germline gives CDR1 SNHLY, CDR2 FYNNEI. The CDR3 consists of 15 residues. V lost 0 bases to trimming and J lost 2 bases, with 8 bases between them. Here the CDR3 DNA reads TGTGCCAGCAGTGAAGCCACAGGGCGCAATCAGCCCCAGCATTTT. Translation: CASSEATGRNQPQHF.

In DNA, the CDR3 is TGTGCCAGCAGCCACGGGCAGGGGGCCTACGAGCAGTACTTC. It is translated as CASSHGQGAYEQYF. V is TRBV11-2 and J is TRBJ2-7, with TRBD1 identical over 7 bases. The J segment lost 2 bases and the V segment lost 5 bases, leaving 6 bases of the junction unmatched. CDR3 size: 14 residues. Germline CDR1 and CDR2: SGHAT and FQNNGV.